The 12 T cell receptor beta chains below were found in one sample sequenced in a study of blood T cell repertoires in COVID-19. The method was immunoSEQ multiplex PCR; TCRdb's version includes in-frame clones alone and lacks a portion of them. The sample has about 58,000 clones; 90% are singletons. Sequenced sample: peripheral blood. The origin of the receptors is a man in his 60s with active COVID-19.

This chain connects TRBV30 to TRBJ1-2, with D perhaps matching TRBD1 (5 bases). Germline loops: CDR1 GTSNPN, CDR2 SVGIG (reference sequence). V was clipped by 3 bases and J by 8 bases, with 10 bases between them. The CDR3 loop spans 11 amino acids. The CDR3 spells CAWSPGPGYTF. CDR3 DNA sequence: TGTGCCTGGAGCCCAGGGCCCGGCTACACCTTC.

V and J are TRBV6-5 and TRBJ1-1; D is unresolved. Germline CDR1 is MNHEY and CDR2 is SVGAGI. The CDR3 has 13 residues. The V and J ends lost 2 bases and 8 bases respectively, with 12 bases between them. Here the CDR3 reads CASSYPLSGEAFF. As DNA, the CDR3 is TGTGCCAGCAGTTACCCCCTCAGCGGAGAAGCTTTCTTT.

The gene calls are TRBV10-1 and TRBJ2-3; 10 nucleotides match TRBD2. Germline loops: CDR1 WNHNN, CDR2 SYGVQD (reference sequence). The trim removed 6 bases at V and 5 bases at J, leaving 14 bases unmatched. This CDR3 contains 17 residues. The CDR3 nucleotides are TGCGCCAGCAGCTGGGGAGGGCTAGCGGGAGAGGTAGATACGCAGTATTTT. Its protein is CASSWGGLAGEVDTQYF.

V gene TRBV5-1 combines with J gene TRBJ2-2; 9 bases fit TRBD1. This CDR3 is built from 15 residues. Per the germline V gene, CDR1 is SGHRS and CDR2 is YFSETQ. Unmatched junction bases numbered 5, after V lost 3 bases and J lost 5 bases. DNA for the CDR3: TGCGCCAGCAGCTCCGGGACAGGGAGGACCGGGGAGCTGTTTTTT. Translated: CASSSGTGRTGELFF.

The chain carries TRBV24-1 and TRBJ2-3, with no clear D. The CDR3 extends over 14 amino acids. Trimming took 4 bases from V and 0 from J, leaving 7 bases between them. Germline values: CDR1 KGHDR, CDR2 SFDVKD. CDR3 coding DNA: TGTGCCACCAGTGACCCCCAAAGCACAGATACGCAGTATTTT. Its protein product is CATSDPQSTDTQYF.

This clone appeared a single time. V is TRBV27 and J is TRBJ2-1; D is possibly TRBD2 (5 bases). The CDR3 spans 16 residues. The V gene lost 1 base and the J gene lost 2 bases, with 12 bases spanning the gap. Germline loops: CDR1 MNHEY, CDR2 SMNVEV (reference sequence). CDR3 DNA sequence: TGTGCCAGCAGTTTATTCGCTAGCATGGCCTACAATGAGCAGTTCTTC. It specifies CASSLFASMAYNEQFF.

J is TRBJ2-1 and V is TRBV3-1 (or the pseudogene TRBV3-2); no firm D call. Between the trimmed V and J ends, which lost 4 bases and 5 bases, there was a span of 6 bases. The length of the CDR3 is 12 residues. Per the germline V gene, CDR1 is LGHDT and CDR2 is YNNKEL (reference sequence). CDR3 sequence: CASSPRNNEQFF. The DNA of the CDR3 is TGTGCCAGCAGCCCTCGTAACAATGAGCAGTTCTTC.

This chain links TRBV19 with TRBJ2-7; no reliable D call. This CDR3 comprises 14 residues. CDR1 LNHDA and CDR2 SQIVND come from the germline V gene (reference sequence). V was shortened by 4 bases and J by 1 base, with 11 bases between the two germline ends. Here the CDR3 DNA reads TGTGCCAGTAGTACCTCAGGATTATCCTACGAGCAGTACTTC. As protein: CASSTSGLSYEQYF.

In DNA, the CDR3 is TGTGCCAGCAGGAAATCAGTGGGGAGCACTGAAGCTTTCTTT. Its translation is CASRKSVGSTEAFF. This chain joins TRBV28 and TRBJ1-1; D ambiguous. This CDR3 comprises 14 residues. Per the germline V gene, CDR1 is MDHEN and CDR2 is SYDVKM. Trimming cost V 6 bases and J 4 bases, with 15 bases left between them.

The rearrangement links TRBV2 to TRBJ2-5; 9 bases line up with TRBD2. This CDR3 is built from 14 residues. Germline V gene sequence: CDR1 SNHLY, CDR2 FYNNEI. The V gene end was trimmed by 7 bases and the J gene end by 2 bases; junction bases not matched to a gene: 5. Written as DNA, the CDR3 is TGTGCCAGCATAGGGCTAGCGGGGCAAGAGACCCAGTACTTC. This codes for CASIGLAGQETQYF.

This clone was picked up a small number of times. The chain uses TRBV27 and TRBJ1-1, with TRBD1 matching 7 bases. The CDR3 is 18 amino acids. Germline lookup yields CDR1 MNHEY and CDR2 SMNVEV (reference sequence). Losses at the gene ends were 0 bases for V and 1 base for J; bases not matched to a gene: 11. CDR3 DNA: TGTGCCAGCAGTTTATCGATACCCCACAGGGGAGGGAACACTGAAGCTTTCTTT. Amino acids: CASSLSIPHRGGNTEAFF.

The genes are TRBV7-2 and TRBJ1-1; 7 nucleotides match TRBD1. After removal of 5 bases from V and 5 bases from J, the junction contained 8 bases not matched to a gene. The germline CDR1 and CDR2 sequences are SGHTA and FQGNSA. CDR3 length equals 14 residues. This chain's CDR3 is CASSTRQGGTEAFF. Written as DNA, the CDR3 is TGTGCCAGCAGCACGAGACAGGGAGGTACTGAAGCTTTCTTT.